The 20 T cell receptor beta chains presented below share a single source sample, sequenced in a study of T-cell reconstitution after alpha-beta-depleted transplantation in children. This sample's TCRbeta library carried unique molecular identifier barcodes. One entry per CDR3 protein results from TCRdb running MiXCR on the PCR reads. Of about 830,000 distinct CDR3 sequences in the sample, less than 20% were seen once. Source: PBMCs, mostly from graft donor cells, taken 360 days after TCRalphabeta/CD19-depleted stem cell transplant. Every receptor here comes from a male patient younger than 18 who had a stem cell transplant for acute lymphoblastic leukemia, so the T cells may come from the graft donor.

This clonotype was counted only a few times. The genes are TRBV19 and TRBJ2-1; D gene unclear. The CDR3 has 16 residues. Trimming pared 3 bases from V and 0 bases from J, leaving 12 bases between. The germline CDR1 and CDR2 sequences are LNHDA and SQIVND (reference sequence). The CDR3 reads CASSMPRLPSYNEQFF. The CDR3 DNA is TGTGCCAGTAGTATGCCCAGACTCCCCTCCTACAATGAGCAGTTCTTC.

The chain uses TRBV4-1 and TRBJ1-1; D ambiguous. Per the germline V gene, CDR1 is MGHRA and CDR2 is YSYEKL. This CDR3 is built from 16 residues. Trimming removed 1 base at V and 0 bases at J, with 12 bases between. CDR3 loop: CASSQAPLLMNTEAFF. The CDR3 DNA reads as TGCGCCAGCAGCCAAGCTCCTCTCCTAATGAACACTGAAGCTTTCTTT.

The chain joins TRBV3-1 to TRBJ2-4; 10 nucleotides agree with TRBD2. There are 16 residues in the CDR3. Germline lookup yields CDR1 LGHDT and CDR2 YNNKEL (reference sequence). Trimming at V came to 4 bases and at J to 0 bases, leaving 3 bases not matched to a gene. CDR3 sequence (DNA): TGTGCCAGCAGCCCGCGACTAGCGGGAGCCAAAAACATTCAGTACTTC. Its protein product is CASSPRLAGAKNIQYF.

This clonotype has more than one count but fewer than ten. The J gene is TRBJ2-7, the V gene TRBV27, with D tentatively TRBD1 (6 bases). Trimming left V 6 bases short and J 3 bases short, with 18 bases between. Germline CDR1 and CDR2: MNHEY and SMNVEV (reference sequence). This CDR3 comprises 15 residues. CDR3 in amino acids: CASSLTGPTSYEQYF. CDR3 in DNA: TGTGCCAGCAGCTTAACAGGGCCTACGAGCTACGAGCAGTACTTC.

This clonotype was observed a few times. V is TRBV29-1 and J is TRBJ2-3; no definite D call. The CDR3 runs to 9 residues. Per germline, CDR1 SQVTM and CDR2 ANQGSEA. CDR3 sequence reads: CSQPDTQYF. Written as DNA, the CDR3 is TGCAGTCAACCGGATACGCAGTATTTT.

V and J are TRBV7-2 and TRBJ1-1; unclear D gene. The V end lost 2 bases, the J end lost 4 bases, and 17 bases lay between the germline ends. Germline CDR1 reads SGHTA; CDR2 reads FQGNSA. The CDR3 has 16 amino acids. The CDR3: CASSLRFRPQSTEAFF. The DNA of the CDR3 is TGTGCCAGCAGCTTACGGTTCCGCCCCCAGAGCACTGAAGCTTTCTTT.

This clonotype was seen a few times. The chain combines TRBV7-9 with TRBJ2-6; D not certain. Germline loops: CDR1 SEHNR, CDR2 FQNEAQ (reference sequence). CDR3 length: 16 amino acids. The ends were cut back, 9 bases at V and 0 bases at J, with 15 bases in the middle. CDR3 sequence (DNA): TGTGCCAGGACTGATGAGCCCTACTCTGGGGCCAACGTCCTGACTTTC. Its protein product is CARTDEPYSGANVLTF.

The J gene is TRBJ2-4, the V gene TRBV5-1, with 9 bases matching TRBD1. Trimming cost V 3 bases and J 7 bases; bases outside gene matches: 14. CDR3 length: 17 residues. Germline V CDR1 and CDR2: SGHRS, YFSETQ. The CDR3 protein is CASSSFSRDRVGNIQYF. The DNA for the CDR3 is TGCGCCAGCAGCTCCTTTTCCCGGGACAGGGTCGGGAACATTCAGTACTTC.

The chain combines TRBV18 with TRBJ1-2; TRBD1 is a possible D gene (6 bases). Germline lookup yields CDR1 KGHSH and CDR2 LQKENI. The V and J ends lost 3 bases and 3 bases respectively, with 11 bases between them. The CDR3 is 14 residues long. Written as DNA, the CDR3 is TGTGCCAGCTCACCGAGGCGGACAGACTATGGCTACACCTTC. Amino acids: CASSPRRTDYGYTF.

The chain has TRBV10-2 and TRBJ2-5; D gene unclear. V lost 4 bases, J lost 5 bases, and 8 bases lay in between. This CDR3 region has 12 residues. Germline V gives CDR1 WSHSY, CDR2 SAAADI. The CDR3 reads CASSAIRETQYF. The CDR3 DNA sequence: TGCGCCAGCAGTGCAATAAGGGAGACCCAGTACTTC.

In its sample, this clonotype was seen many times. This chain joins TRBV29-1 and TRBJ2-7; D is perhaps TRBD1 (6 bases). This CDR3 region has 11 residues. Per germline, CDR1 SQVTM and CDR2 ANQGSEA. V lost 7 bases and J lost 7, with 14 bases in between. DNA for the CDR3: TGCAGCGCCCGACAGGCACAAGAGCAGTACTTC. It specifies CSARQAQEQYF.

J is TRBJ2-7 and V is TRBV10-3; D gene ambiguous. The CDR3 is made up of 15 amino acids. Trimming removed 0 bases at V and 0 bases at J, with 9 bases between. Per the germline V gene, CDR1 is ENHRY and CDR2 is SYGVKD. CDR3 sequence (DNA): TGTGCCATCAGTGAGTCGAGCCGGCACTCCTACGAGCAGTACTTC. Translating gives CAISESSRHSYEQYF.

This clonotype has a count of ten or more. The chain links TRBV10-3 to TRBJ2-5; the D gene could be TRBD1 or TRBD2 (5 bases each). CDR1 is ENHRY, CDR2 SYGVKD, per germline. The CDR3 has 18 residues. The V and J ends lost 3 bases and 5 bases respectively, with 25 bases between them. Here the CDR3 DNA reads TGTGCCATCAGTGACCCCCGGGATGGGGGAGAACTATTGGAGACCCAGTACTTC. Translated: CAISDPRDGGELLETQYF.

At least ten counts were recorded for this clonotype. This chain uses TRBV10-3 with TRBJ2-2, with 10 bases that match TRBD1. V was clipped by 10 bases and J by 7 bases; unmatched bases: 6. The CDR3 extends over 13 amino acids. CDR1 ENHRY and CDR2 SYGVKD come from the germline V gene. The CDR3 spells CATRDRGGGELFF. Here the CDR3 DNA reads TGTGCCACTCGGGACAGGGGCGGCGGGGAGCTGTTTTTT.

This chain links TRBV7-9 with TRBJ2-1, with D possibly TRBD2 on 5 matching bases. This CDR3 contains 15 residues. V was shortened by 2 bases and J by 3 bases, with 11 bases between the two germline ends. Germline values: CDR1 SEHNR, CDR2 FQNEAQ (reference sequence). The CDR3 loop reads CASSLKGGFYNEQFF. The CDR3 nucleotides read TGTGCCAGCAGCTTAAAGGGCGGGTTCTACAATGAGCAGTTCTTC. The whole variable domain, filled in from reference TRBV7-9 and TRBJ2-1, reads DTGVSQNPRHKITKRGQNVTFRCDPISEHNRLYWYRQTLGQGPEFLTYFQNEAQLEKSRLLSDRFSAERPKGSFSTLEIQRTEQGDSAMYLCASSLKGGFYNEQFFGPGTRLTVL.

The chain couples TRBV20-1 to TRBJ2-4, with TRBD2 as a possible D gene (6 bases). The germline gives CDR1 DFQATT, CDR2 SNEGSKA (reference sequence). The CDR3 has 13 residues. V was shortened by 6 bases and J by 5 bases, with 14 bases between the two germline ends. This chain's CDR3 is CSAGGMVQNIQYF. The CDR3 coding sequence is TGCAGTGCAGGCGGGATGGTTCAAAACATTCAGTACTTC.

The CDR3 spells CSAYRPRRNQPQHF. For the CDR3, the DNA is TGCAGTGCTTATCGCCCTAGGCGCAATCAGCCCCAGCATTTT. The chain combines TRBV20-1 with TRBJ1-5; no firm D call. V lost 5 bases, J lost 2 bases, and 13 bases lay in between. The CDR3 has 14 amino acids. Germline CDR1 reads DFQATT; CDR2 reads SNEGSKA (reference sequence).

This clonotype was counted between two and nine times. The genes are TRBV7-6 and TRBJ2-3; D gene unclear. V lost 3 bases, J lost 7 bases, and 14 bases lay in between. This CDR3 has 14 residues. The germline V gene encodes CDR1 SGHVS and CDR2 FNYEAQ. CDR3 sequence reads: CASSFMGLGNTQYF. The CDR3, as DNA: TGTGCCAGCAGCTTTATGGGGTTGGGGAATACGCAGTATTTT.

The CDR3: CASSQGPAMRTEAFF. Here the CDR3 DNA reads TGTGCCAGCAGCCAAGGGCCAGCAATGCGGACTGAAGCTTTCTTT. The V and J genes are TRBV4-2 and TRBJ1-1; D call uncertain. In germline, CDR1 is LGHNA, CDR2 YNFKEQ. The CDR3 has 15 residues. The V end was cut by 1 base, the J end by 5 bases, with 14 bases between.

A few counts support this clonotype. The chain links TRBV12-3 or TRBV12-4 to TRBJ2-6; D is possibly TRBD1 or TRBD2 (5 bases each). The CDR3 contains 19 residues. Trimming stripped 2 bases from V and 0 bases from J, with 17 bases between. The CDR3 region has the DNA TGTGCCAGCAGTTTAAGGTCTCTGGGGGAGAGCTCTGGGGCCAACGTCCTGACTTTC. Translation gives CASSLRSLGESSGANVLTF.